This T cell receptor (beta chain) was sequenced during a study of blood T cell repertoires in COVID-19. Using immunoSEQ multiplex PCR, the repertoire was profiled, and TCRdb retains in-frame clones only, with some absent. Of about 200,000 clones listed, around 92% are singletons. The sample holds one count of this clone. The CDR3 consists of 15 residues. Trimming removed 6 bases from V and 4 bases from J, with 18 bases in between. Germline V gene lookup returns CDR1 MNHEY and CDR2 SMNVEV (reference sequence). Source material: PBMCs or T cells enriched from blood (not recorded which). The receptor was derived from a woman aged 18 to 35 who had recovered from COVID-19. J is TRBJ1-2 and V is TRBV27; no clear D gene. This CDR3 is CASSKGPGSFYGYTF. The CDR3 coding sequence is TGTGCCAGCAGCAAGGGCCCGGGAAGCTTCTATGGCTACACCTTC.